The entry below describes one T cell receptor beta chain. TCRdb keeps only in-frame clones here, not all; method: immunoSEQ multiplex PCR. Here the sample spans 250,000 to 350,000 clones, 85% to 90% being singletons. This record belongs to a study of blood T cell repertoires in COVID-19. Between the trimmed V and J ends, which lost 6 bases and 2 bases, there was a span of 14 bases. CDR1 is KGHSH, CDR2 LQKENI, per germline. The CDR3 runs 14 residues. The material sequenced was PBMCs or T cells enriched from blood (not recorded which). The rearrangement links TRBV18 to TRBJ2-7; D perhaps matches TRBD2 (7 bases). The clonotype was recovered from a woman aged 18-29 years who had recovered from COVID-19. CDR3 in DNA: TGTGCCAGCTCCCCCCGGGGGGCCCCCTACGAGCAGTACTTC. Translated, it gives CASSPRGAPYEQYF. Using reference TRBV18 and TRBJ2-7 for the parts outside the CDR3, the full variable domain is NAGVMQNPRHLVRRRGQEARLRCSPMKGHSHVYWYRQLPEEGLKFMVYLQKENIIDESGMPKERFSAEFPKEGPSILRIQQVVRGDSAAYFCASSPRGAPYEQYFGPGTRLTVT.